This TCR beta chain was profiled in a study of blood T cell repertoires in COVID-19. V gave up 3 bases and J gave up 9 bases, with 14 bases separating them. Germline CDR1 SGHTA, CDR2 FQGTGA. The CDR3 is 13 residues long. Under the authors' procedure: Estimates of nucleated cell counts were drawn from the amplification of reference gene primers. Profiling relied on immunoSEQ multiplex PCR, and the TCRdb table lists in-frame clones only, not all of them. From that table come the V and J calls and clone size; the DNA was used to work out D and trimming. The sample shows a few hundred thousand clones, roughly 85% of them seen only once. This clone was observed a few times.

This receptor was identified in a man aged 35-49 years who had recovered from COVID-19. Material: PBMCs or T cells enriched from blood (not recorded which). V is TRBV7-3 and J is TRBJ1-1; D gene unclear. The DNA of the CDR3 is TGTGCCAGCAGCTTGGGAGAGGGCAGACAAGCTTTCTTT. This encodes CASSLGEGRQAFF.